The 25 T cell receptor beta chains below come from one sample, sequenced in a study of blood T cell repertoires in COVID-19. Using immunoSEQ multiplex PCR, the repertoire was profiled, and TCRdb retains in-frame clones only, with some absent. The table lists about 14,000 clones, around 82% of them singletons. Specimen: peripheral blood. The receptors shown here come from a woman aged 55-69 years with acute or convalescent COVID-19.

CDR3: CASGLWGGAGYEQYF. The CDR3 DNA is TGTGCCAGCGGGCTCTGGGGGGGCGCCGGCTACGAGCAGTACTTC. The chain links TRBV21-1 to TRBJ2-7; TRBD2, the table's D call, was not compared with the DNA. TRBV21-1 corresponds to a pseudogene. The length of the CDR3 is 15 residues.

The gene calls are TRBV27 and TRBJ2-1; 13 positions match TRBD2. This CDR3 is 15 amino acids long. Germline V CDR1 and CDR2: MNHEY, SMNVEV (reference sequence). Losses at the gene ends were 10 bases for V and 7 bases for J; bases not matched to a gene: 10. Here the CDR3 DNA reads TGTGCCACCTCAAAGGGGACTAGCGGGAAAAATGAGCAGTTCTTC. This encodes CATSKGTSGKNEQFF.

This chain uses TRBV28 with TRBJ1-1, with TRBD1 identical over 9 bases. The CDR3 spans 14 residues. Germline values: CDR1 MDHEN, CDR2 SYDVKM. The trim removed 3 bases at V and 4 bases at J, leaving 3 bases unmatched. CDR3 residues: CASSFQTGGTEAFF. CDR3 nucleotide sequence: TGTGCCAGCAGTTTTCAGACAGGGGGCACTGAAGCTTTCTTT.

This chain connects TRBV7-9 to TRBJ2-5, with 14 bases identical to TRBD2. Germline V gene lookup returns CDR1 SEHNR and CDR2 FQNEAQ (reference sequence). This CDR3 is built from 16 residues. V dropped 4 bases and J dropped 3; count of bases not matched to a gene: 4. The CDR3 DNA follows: TGTGCCAGCAGCTACGGACTAGCGGGGGGTAAAGAGACCCAGTACTTC. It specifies CASSYGLAGGKETQYF.

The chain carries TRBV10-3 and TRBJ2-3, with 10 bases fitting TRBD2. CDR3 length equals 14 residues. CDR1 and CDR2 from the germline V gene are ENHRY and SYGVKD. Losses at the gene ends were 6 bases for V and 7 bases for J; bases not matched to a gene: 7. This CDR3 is CAISQAGGRNTQYF. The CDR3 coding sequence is TGTGCCATCAGCCAAGCGGGGGGGCGGAATACGCAGTATTTT.

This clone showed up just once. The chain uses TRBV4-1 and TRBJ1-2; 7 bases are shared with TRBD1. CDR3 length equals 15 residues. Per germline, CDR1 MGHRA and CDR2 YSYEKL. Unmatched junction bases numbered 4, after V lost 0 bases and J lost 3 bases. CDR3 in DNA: TGCGCCAGCAGCCAAGATGCCAGGGGGGACTATGGCTACACCTTC. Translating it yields CASSQDARGDYGYTF.

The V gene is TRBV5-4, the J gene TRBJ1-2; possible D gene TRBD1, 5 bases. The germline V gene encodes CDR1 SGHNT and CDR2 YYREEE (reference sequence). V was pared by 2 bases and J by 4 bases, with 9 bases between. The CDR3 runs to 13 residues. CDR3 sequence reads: CASSFSGPYGYTF. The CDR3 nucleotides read TGTGCCAGCAGCTTTTCAGGGCCCTATGGCTACACCTTC. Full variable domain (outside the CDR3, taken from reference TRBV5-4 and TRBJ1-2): ETGVTQSPTHLIKTRGQQVTLRCSSQSGHNTVSWYQQALGQGPQFIFQYYREEENGRGNFPPRFSGLQFPNYSSELNVNALELDDSALYLCASSFSGPYGYTFGSGTRLTVV.

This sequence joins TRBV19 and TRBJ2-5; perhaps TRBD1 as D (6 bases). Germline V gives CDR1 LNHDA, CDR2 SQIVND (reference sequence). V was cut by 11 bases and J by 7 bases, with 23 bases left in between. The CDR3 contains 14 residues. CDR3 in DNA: TGTGCCGGAAAAAGTTTGGCAGGGGTTGTGACCCAGTACTTC. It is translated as CAGKSLAGVVTQYF.

For the CDR3, the DNA is TGCGCCAGCAGCTCCCGACAGGGAGACCTCTCGAATTATGGCTACACCTTC. It translates to CASSSRQGDLSNYGYTF. V and J are TRBV5-1 and TRBJ1-2; the match to TRBD1 covers 7 bases. Unmatched junction bases numbered 16, after V lost 3 bases and J lost 5 bases. The CDR3 is 17 residues long. In germline, CDR1 is SGHRS, CDR2 YFSETQ.

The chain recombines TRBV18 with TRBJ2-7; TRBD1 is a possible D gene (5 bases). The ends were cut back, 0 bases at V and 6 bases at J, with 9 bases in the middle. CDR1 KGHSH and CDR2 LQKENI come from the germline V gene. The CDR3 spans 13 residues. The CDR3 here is CASSPPDSAEQYF. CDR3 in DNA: TGTGCCAGCTCACCACCTGACAGTGCCGAGCAGTACTTC.

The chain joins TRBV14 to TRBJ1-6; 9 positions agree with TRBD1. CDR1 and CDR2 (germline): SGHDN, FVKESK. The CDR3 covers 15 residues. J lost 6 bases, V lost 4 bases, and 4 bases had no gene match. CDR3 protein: CASSPTGGSNSPLHF. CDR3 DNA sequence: TGTGCCAGCAGCCCTACAGGGGGCTCTAATTCACCCCTCCACTTT. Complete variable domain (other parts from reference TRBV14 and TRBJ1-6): EAGVTQFPSHSVIEKGQTVTLRCDPISGHDNLYWYRRVMGKEIKFLLHFVKESKQDESGMPNNRFLAERTGGTYSTLKVQPAELEDSGVYFCASSPTGGSNSPLHFGNGTRLTVT.

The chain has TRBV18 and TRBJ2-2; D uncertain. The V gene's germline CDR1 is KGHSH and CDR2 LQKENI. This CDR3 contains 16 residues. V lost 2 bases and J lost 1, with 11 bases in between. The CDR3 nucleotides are TGTGCCAGCTCACCAGTTTCGCCAGGGAACACCGGGGAGCTGTTTTTT. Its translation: CASSPVSPGNTGELFF.

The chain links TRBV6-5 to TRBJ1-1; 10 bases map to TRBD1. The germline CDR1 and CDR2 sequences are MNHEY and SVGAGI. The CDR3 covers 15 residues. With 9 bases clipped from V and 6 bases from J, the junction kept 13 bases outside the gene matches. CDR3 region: CASQAGTGDRAEAFF. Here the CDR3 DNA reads TGTGCCAGTCAAGCCGGGACAGGGGACCGCGCTGAAGCTTTCTTT.

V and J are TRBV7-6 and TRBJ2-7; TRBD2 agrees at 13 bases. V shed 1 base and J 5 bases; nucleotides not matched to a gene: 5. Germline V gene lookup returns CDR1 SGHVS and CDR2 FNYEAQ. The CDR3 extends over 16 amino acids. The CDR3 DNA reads TGTGCCAGCAGCTTAGGGACTAGCGGGAGAGCCGACGAGCAGTACTTC. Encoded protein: CASSLGTSGRADEQYF.

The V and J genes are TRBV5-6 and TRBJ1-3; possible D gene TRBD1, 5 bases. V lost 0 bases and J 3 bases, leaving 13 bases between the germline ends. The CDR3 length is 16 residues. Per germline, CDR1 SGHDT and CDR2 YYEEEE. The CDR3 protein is CASSLVGSTVGNTIYF. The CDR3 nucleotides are TGTGCCAGCAGCTTGGTGGGATCGACAGTTGGAAACACCATATATTTT.

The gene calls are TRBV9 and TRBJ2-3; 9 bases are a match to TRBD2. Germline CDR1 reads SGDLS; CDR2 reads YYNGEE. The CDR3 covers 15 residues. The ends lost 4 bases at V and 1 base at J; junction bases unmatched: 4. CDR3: CASSSWTSGTDTQYF. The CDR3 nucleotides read TGTGCCAGCAGCTCCTGGACTAGCGGCACAGATACGCAGTATTTT.

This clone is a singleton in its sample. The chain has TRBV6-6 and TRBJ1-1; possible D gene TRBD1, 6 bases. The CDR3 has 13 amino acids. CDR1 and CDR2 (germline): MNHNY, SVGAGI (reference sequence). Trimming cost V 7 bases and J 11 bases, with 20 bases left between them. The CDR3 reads CASTDRGGHGAFF. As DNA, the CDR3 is TGTGCCAGCACCGACCGGGGGGGCCATGGGGCTTTCTTT.

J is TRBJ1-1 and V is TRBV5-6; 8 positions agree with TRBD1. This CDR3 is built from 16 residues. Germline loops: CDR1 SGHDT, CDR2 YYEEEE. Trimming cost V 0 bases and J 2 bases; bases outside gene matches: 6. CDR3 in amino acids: CASSLVAGGFNTEAFF. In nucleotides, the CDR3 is TGTGCCAGCAGCTTGGTCGCAGGGGGCTTTAACACTGAAGCTTTCTTT.

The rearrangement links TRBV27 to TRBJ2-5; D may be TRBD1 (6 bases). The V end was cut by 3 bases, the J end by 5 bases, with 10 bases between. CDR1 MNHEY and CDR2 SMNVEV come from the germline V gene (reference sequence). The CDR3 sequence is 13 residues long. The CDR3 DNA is TGTGCCAGCAGTTTCAGGGGTTGGGAGACCCAGTACTTC. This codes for CASSFRGWETQYF.

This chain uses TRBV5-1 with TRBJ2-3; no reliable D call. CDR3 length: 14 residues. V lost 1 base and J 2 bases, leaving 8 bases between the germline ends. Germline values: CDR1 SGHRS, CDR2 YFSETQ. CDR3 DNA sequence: TGCGCCAGCAGCTTGTCTCTTCCCACAGATACGCAGTATTTT. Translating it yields CASSLSLPTDTQYF. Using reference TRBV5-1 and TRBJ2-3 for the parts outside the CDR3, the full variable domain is KAGVTQTPRYLIKTRGQQVTLSCSPISGHRSVSWYQQTPGQGLQFLFEYFSETQRNKGNFPGRFSGRQFSNSRSEMNVSTLELGDSALYLCASSLSLPTDTQYFGPGTRLTVL.

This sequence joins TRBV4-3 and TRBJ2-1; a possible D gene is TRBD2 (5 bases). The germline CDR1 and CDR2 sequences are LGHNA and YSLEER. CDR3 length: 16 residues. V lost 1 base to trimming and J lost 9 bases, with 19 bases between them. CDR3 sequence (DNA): TGCGCCAGCAGCCAAGGATTGGGCCTTAAAAGCGGTGAGCAGTTCTTC. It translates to CASSQGLGLKSGEQFF.

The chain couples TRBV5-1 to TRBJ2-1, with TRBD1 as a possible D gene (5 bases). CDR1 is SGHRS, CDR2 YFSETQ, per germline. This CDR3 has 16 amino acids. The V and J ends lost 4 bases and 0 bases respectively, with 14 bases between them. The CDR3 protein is CASSPIQVSSYNEQFF. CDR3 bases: TGCGCCAGCAGCCCTATACAGGTTAGCTCCTACAATGAGCAGTTCTTC.

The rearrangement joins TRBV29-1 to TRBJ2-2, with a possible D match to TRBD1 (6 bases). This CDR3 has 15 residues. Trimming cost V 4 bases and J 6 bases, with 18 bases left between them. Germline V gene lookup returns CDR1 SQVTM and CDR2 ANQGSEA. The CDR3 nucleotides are TGCAGCGTTGGGGGTTTGTTTGGGGGCTCCGGGGAGCTGTTTTTT. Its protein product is CSVGGLFGGSGELFF.

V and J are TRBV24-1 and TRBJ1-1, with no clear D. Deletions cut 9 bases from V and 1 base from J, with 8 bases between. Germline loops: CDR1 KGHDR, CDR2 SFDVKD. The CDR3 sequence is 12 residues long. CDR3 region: CATEGANTEAFF. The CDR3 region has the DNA TGTGCCACCGAGGGCGCGAACACTGAAGCTTTCTTT.

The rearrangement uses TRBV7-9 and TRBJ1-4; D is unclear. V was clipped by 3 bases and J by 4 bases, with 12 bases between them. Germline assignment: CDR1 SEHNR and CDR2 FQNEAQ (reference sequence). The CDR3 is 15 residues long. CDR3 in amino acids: CASSFSGIGNEKLFF. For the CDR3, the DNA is TGTGCCAGCAGCTTTTCGGGTATCGGTAATGAAAAACTGTTTTTT.